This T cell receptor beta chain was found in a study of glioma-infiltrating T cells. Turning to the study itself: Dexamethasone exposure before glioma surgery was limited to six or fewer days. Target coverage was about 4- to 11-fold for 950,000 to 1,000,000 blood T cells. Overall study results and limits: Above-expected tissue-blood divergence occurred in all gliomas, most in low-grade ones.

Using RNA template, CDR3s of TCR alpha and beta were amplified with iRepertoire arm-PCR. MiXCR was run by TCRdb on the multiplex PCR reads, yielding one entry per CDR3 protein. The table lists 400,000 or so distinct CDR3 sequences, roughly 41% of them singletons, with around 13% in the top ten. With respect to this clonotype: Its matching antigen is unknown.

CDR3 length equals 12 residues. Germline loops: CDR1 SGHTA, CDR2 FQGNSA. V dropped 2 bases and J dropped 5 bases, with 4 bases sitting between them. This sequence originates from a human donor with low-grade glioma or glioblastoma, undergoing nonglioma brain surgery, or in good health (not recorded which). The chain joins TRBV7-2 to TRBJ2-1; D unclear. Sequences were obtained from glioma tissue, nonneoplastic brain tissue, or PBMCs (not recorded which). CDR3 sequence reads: CASSLRNNEQFF. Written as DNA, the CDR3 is TGTGCCAGCAGCTTAAGGAACAATGAGCAGTTCTTC.